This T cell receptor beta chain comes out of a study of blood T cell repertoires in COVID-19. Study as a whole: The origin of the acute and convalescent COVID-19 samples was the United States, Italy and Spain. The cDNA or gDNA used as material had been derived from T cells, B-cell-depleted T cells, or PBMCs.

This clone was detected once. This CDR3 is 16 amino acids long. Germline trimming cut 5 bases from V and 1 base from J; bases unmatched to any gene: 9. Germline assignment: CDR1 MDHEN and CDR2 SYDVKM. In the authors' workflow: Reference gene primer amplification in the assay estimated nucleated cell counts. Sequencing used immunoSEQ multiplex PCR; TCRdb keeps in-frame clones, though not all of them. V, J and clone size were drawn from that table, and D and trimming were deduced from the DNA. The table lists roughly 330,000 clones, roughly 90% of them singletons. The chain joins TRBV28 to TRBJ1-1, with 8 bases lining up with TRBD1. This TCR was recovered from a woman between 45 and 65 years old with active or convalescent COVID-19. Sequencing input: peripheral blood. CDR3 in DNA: TGTGCCAGCAGTCCCTGGACAGGGTTGGGGAACACTGAAGCTTTCTTT. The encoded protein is CASSPWTGLGNTEAFF. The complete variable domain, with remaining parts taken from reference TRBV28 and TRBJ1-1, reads DVKVTQSSRYLVKRTGEKVFLECVQDMDHENMFWYRQDPGLGLRLIYFSYDVKMKEKGDIPEGYSVSREKKERFSLILESASTNQTSMYLCASSPWTGLGNTEAFFGQGTRLTVV.